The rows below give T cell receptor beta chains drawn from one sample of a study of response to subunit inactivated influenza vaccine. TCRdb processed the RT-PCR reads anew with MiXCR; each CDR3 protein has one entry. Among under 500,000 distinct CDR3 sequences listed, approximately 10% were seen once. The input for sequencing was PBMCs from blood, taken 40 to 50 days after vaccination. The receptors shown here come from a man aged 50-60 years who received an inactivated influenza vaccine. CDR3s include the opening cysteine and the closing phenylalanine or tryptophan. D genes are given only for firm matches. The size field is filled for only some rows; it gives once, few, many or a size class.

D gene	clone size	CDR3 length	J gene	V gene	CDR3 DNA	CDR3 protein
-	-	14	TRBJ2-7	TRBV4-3	TGCGCCAGCAGCCAGGGGCCGCGGGATTACGAGCAGTACTTC	CASSQGPRDYEQYF
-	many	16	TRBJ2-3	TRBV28	TGTGCCAGCAGTTTCAGGGCCTTAACAAACACAGATACGCAGTATTTT	CASSFRALTNTDTQYF
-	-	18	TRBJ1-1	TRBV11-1	TGTGCCAGCAGCTCACCTCGAGGGGGGGCGTTGATTAACACTGAAGCTTTCTTT	CASSSPRGGALINTEAFF
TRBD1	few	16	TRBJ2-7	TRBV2	TGTGCCAGCAGTGAAGCCGGACAGGGAACCTACTACGAGCAGTACTTC	CASSEAGQGTYYEQYF
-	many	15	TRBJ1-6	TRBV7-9	TGTGCCAGCAGCCGATCAAGCTCCTATAATTCACCCCTCCACTTT	CASSRSSSYNSPLHF
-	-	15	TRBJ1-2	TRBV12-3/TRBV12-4	TGTGCCAGCAGTTTAAAGGCGGGCCTTGCTGGTGGCTACACCTTC	CASSLKAGLAGGYTF
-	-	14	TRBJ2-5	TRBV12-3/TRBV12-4	TGTGCCAGCAGTTTAAGGACTAACCAAGAGACCCAGTACTTC	CASSLRTNQETQYF
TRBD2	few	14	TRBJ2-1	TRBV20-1	TGCAGTGCTAGAGACGGACTAGTTCGGAATGAGCAGTTCTTC	CSARDGLVRNEQFF
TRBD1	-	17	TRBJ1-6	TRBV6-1	TGTGCCAGCAGGGGACAGGGCTCGCGCTCCTATAATTCACCCCTCCACTTT	CASRGQGSRSYNSPLHF
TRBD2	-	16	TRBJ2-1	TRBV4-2	TGTGCCAGCAGCCAAAAGACTAGCGGGGACTACAATGAGCAGTTCTTC	CASSQKTSGDYNEQFF
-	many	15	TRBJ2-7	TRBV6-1	TGTGCCAGCAGTACCCAACAGGGTCCCCCCTACGAGCAGTACTTC	CASSTQQGPPYEQYF
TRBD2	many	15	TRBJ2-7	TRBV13	TGTGCCAGCAGCTCCGGACTAGTCAGCTCCTACGAGCAGTACTTC	CASSSGLVSSYEQYF
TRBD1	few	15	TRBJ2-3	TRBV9	TGTGCCAGCAGCGGCCTACAGGGGGCCGCAGATACGCAGTATTTT	CASSGLQGAADTQYF
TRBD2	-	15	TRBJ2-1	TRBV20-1	TGCAGTGCTAGAGATTTACTAGCGGGGTACAATGAGCAGTTCTTC	CSARDLLAGYNEQFF
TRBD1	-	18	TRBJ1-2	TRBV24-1	TGTGCCACCAGTGACCCTATTCTCTTGACAGGGGAGGACTATGGCTACACCTTC	CATSDPILLTGEDYGYTF
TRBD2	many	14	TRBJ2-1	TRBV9	TGTGCCAGCAGCGTCGGCGGGAGGACTGATGAGCAGTTCTTC	CASSVGGRTDEQFF
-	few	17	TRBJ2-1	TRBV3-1	TGTGCCAGCAGCCTCCACGGACGACCATACTCCTACAATGAGCAGTTCTTC	CASSLHGRPYSYNEQFF
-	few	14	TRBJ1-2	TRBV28	TGTGCCAGCAGATCTACCCTGGGAATCTATGGCTACACCTTC	CASRSTLGIYGYTF
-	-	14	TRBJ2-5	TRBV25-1	TGTGCCAGCAGTGAATTTGGTCGGGGAGAGACCCAGTACTTC	CASSEFGRGETQYF
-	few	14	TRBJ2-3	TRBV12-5	TGTGCTAGTGGTACGGACGGTGGAAAGGATACGCAGTATTTT	CASGTDGGKDTQYF
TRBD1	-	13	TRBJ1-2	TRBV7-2	TGTGCCAGCAGCCTGGGACAGGAAGGGGGCTACACCTTC	CASSLGQEGGYTF
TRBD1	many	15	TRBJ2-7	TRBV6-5	TGTGCCAGCAGTTACGCAGCGGGACAGGGTTACGAGCAGTACTTC	CASSYAAGQGYEQYF
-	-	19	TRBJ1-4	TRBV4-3	TGCGCCAGCAGCCAAGATCGACCGGGTTGGGGGCGATCTAATGAAAAACTGTTTTTT	CASSQDRPGWGRSNEKLFF
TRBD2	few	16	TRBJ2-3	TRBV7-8	TGTGCCAGCAGCTCTCTACGGGGGGTGGGCACAGATACGCAGTATTTT	CASSSLRGVGTDTQYF
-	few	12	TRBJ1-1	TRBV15	TGTGCCACCAGCAGAGACTCAGCCAAAGCTTTCTTT	CATSRDSAKAFF
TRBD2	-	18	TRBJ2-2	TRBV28	TGTGCCAGCAGTTTATCCCTAGCGGGGGTTATCCTGTCCGGGGAGCTGTTTTTT	CASSLSLAGVILSGELFF
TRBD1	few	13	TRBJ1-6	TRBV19	TGTGCCAGTAGTCCGGGACAGTTTGGTCCGACCAGCTTT	CASSPGQFGPTSF
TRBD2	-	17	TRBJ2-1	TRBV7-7	TGTGCCAGCAGTTCCGGGACTAGCGGGAGTGCGTGGAATGAGCAGTTCTTC	CASSSGTSGSAWNEQFF
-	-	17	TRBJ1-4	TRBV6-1	TGTGCCAGCAGTGAAGGTTTCAGGCTAGGGAAGGGTGAAAAACTGTTTTTT	CASSEGFRLGKGEKLFF